Shown below are 21 T cell receptor beta chains from a single sample sequenced in a study of preoperative IRX-2 immunotherapy in early breast cancer. Documented treatment: preoperative locoregional IRX-2 cytokine immunotherapy. Assay: immunoSEQ multiplex PCR; the TCRdb copy retains only in-frame clones and omits some. The repertoire holds around 43,000 clones, with approximately 77% as singletons. Sequenced here: tumor tissue, sampled after IRX-2 immunotherapy. These receptors all stem from a human donor with breast cancer.

This clone came up once. The chain carries TRBV6-8 and TRBJ1-1, with D perhaps matching TRBD1 (6 bases). The CDR3 totals 15 residues. CDR1 MNHGY and CDR2 SAAAGT come from the germline V gene. Trimming took 5 bases from V and 3 from J, leaving 16 bases between them. CDR3 protein: CASSRPRGGDTEAFF. CDR3 sequence (DNA): TGTGCCAGCAGTCGCCCCAGGGGCGGGGACACTGAAGCTTTCTTT.

J is TRBJ1-5 and V is TRBV6-4; 9 bases match TRBD1. The trim removed 6 bases at V and 5 bases at J, leaving 5 bases unmatched. The length of the CDR3 is 14 residues. CDR1 is MRHNA, CDR2 SNTAGT, per germline. This CDR3 reads CASRDTGGDQPQHF. In DNA, the CDR3 is TGTGCCAGCAGGGATACAGGGGGCGATCAGCCCCAGCATTTT.

The rearrangement joins TRBV5-8 to TRBJ1-1; unclear D gene. V was pared by 4 bases and J by 1 base, with 8 bases between. CDR3 size: 13 residues. Germline values: CDR1 SGHTS, CDR2 YDEGEE. The CDR3: CASSLRENTEAFF. In nucleotides, the CDR3 is TGTGCCAGCAGCCTGCGGGAGAACACTGAAGCTTTCTTT. The full variable domain, with the rest looked up from reference TRBV5-8 and TRBJ1-1, is EAGVTQSPTHLIKTRGQQATLRCSPISGHTSVYWYQQALGLGLQFLLWYDEGEERNRGNFPPRFSGRQFPNYSSELNVNALELEDSALYLCASSLRENTEAFFGQGTRLTVV.

The chain carries TRBV19 and TRBJ1-3; 9 bases align to TRBD1. The CDR3 sequence is 17 residues long. The trim removed 4 bases at V and 2 bases at J, leaving 9 bases unmatched. Looked up from germline, CDR1 is LNHDA and CDR2 is SQIVND (reference sequence). The CDR3 loop reads CASSTGTGRTPGNTIYF. For the CDR3, the DNA is TGTGCCAGTAGTACCGGGACAGGGAGGACCCCTGGAAACACCATATATTTT.

This clone ranks as medium-sized. The chain employs TRBV11-3 and TRBJ1-5; D remains ambiguous. The CDR3 length is 15 residues. The germline V gene has CDR1 SGHNT and CDR2 YENEEA. Trimming pared 6 bases from V and 3 bases from J, leaving 15 bases between. The CDR3 nucleotides are TGTGCCAGCAGTTACGAGTCCCAGTCCAATCAGCCCCAGCATTTT. Protein product: CASSYESQSNQPQHF.

The chain carries TRBV5-1 and TRBJ2-3; 11 positions match TRBD1. V shed 4 bases and J 5 bases; nucleotides not matched to a gene: 3. The CDR3 consists of 14 residues. The germline V gene has CDR1 SGHRS and CDR2 YFSETQ. The CDR3 region is CASSLGTGGDTQYF. DNA for the CDR3: TGCGCCAGCAGCCTAGGGACAGGGGGAGATACGCAGTATTTT.

The chain links TRBV11-3 to TRBJ2-6; 7 nucleotides agree with TRBD2. The CDR3 loop spans 15 amino acids. With 5 bases clipped from V and 2 bases from J, the junction kept 3 bases outside the gene matches. Germline lookup yields CDR1 SGHNT and CDR2 YENEEA. For the CDR3, the DNA is TGTGCCAGCAGCCCCGCGGGAGCTGGGGCCAACGTCCTGACTTTC. It translates to CASSPAGAGANVLTF.

The chain employs TRBV9 and TRBJ2-7; D perhaps matches TRBD1 (6 bases). Germline CDR1 SGDLS, CDR2 YYNGEE. Trimming stripped 5 bases from V and 5 bases from J, with 17 bases between. The length of the CDR3 is 14 residues. The CDR3 region is CASSFRQGLDEQYF. The CDR3 region has the DNA TGTGCCAGCAGTTTTAGGCAGGGGTTGGACGAGCAGTACTTC.

The chain employs TRBV10-2 and TRBJ2-7, with 11 bases aligning to TRBD2. The CDR3 runs to 13 residues. Looked up from germline, CDR1 is WSHSY and CDR2 is SAAADI. After removal of 6 bases from V and 4 bases from J, the junction contained 2 bases not matched to a gene. This CDR3 is CASRLAGVYEQYF. The CDR3 DNA is TGCGCCAGCAGACTAGCGGGAGTTTACGAGCAGTACTTC.

The chain employs TRBV18 and TRBJ2-6; the D gene is possibly TRBD2 (5 bases). Trimming left V 5 bases short and J 2 bases short, with 16 bases between. The germline gives CDR1 KGHSH, CDR2 LQKENI. The CDR3 totals 17 residues. The CDR3 sequence is CASSTNRPGTGANVLTF. The DNA of the CDR3 is TGTGCCAGCTCAACAAACCGTCCGGGGACTGGGGCCAACGTCCTGACTTTC.

V and J are TRBV28 and TRBJ1-5; TRBD1 matches at 8 bases. The CDR3 has 21 amino acids. The germline gives CDR1 MDHEN, CDR2 SYDVKM. The V segment lost 4 bases and the J segment 0 bases; nucleotides outside the gene matches: 20. CDR3 in amino acids: CASSSSWTGRLFETSNQPQHF. The CDR3 region has the DNA TGTGCCAGCAGTTCCTCCTGGACAGGGAGGCTCTTTGAGACTAGCAATCAGCCCCAGCATTTT.

The chain is built from TRBV7-1 and TRBJ2-3; TRBD2 aligns across 9 bases. TRBV7-1 counts as an open reading frame of uncertain function. The J segment lost 0 bases and the V segment lost 3 bases, leaving 1 base of the junction unmatched. CDR3 length equals 15 residues. CDR3 sequence (DNA): TGTGCCAGCAGCTCTAGCGGGAGAAGCACAGATACGCAGTATTTT. This gives the protein CASSSSGRSTDTQYF.

The V and J genes are TRBV10-2 and TRBJ2-5; D remains ambiguous. Per germline, CDR1 WSHSY and CDR2 SAAADI. There are 15 residues in the CDR3. V dropped 4 bases and J dropped 4 bases, with 16 bases sitting between them. Here the CDR3 DNA reads TGCGCCAGCAGTGCGACATATAGCAAAGCAGAGACCCAGTACTTC. It specifies CASSATYSKAETQYF.

The chain couples TRBV6-8 to TRBJ1-1; maybe TRBD1 (5 bases). Deletions cut 1 base from V and 5 bases from J, with 11 bases between. Germline V gene lookup returns CDR1 MNHGY and CDR2 SAAAGT. The CDR3 length is 14 residues. The CDR3 sequence is CASSYLGVNTEAFF. The DNA of the CDR3 is TGTGCCAGCAGTTACTTGGGGGTCAATACTGAAGCTTTCTTT.

This chain joins TRBV19 and TRBJ1-5; 7 nucleotides align to TRBD1. J gave up 5 bases and V 2 bases, and 3 bases lay outside the gene matches. Germline V gene data show CDR1 as LNHDA and CDR2 as SQIVND (reference sequence). The CDR3 consists of 14 residues. CDR3 protein: CASSITGEYQPQHF. DNA of the CDR3: TGTGCCAGTAGTATAACAGGGGAGTATCAGCCCCAGCATTTT.

The chain is built from TRBV19 and TRBJ1-2; TRBD1 agrees at 8 bases. Trimming removed 4 bases from V and 2 bases from J; junction bases left unmatched: 12. There are 17 residues in the CDR3. From germline, CDR1 is LNHDA and CDR2 SQIVND (reference sequence). The CDR3 protein is CASSRDRGQGGNYGYTF. In DNA, the CDR3 is TGTGCCAGTAGTAGGGACCGTGGACAGGGAGGCAACTATGGCTACACCTTC. Full variable domain (rest looked up from reference TRBV19 and TRBJ1-2): DGGITQSPKYLFRKEGQNVTLSCEQNLNHDAMYWYRQDPGQGLRLIYYSQIVNDFQKGDIAEGYSVSREKKESFPLTVTSAQKNPTAFYLCASSRDRGQGGNYGYTFGSGTRLTVV.

The chain employs TRBV18 and TRBJ2-6, with D perhaps TRBD2 (6 bases). Deletions cut 2 bases from V and 2 bases from J, with 16 bases between. Germline V gives CDR1 KGHSH, CDR2 LQKENI. The CDR3 is 18 amino acids. The CDR3 DNA sequence: TGTGCCAGCTCACCAAGTTGGGACTTTAAACCTGGGGCCAACGTCCTGACTTTC. Encoded protein: CASSPSWDFKPGANVLTF.

The chain has TRBV19 and TRBJ1-5; 7 bases agree with TRBD1. The CDR3 has 15 amino acids. Germline V CDR1 and CDR2: LNHDA, SQIVND (reference sequence). With V trimmed by 1 base and J by 7 bases, 7 bases remained unmatched. In nucleotides, the CDR3 is TGTGCCAGTAGTATAGGACAGGGTCTGGGGCAGCCCCAGCATTTT. This codes for CASSIGQGLGQPQHF.

This clone rates as medium-sized. J is TRBJ1-5 and V is TRBV11-3; 8 nucleotides align to TRBD1. The germline CDR1 and CDR2 sequences are SGHNT and YENEEA. This CDR3 has 15 residues. V lost 6 bases, J lost 6 bases, and 10 bases stayed unmatched. CDR3 bases: TGTGCCAGCAGTTCGGACAGGGAGGTCGGTCAGCCCCAGCATTTT. It yields the protein CASSSDREVGQPQHF. Variable domain in full (rest from reference TRBV11-3 and TRBJ1-5): EAGVVQSPRYKIIEKKQPVAFWCNPISGHNTLYWYLQNLGQGPELLIRYENEEAVDDSQLPKDRFSAERLKGVDSTLKIQPAELGDSAVYLCASSSDREVGQPQHFGDGTRLSIL.

This clone was observed a few times. The chain employs TRBV29-1 and TRBJ2-1, with 7 bases that match TRBD2. The germline CDR1 and CDR2 sequences are SQVTM and ANQGSEA. This CDR3 contains 17 residues. Unmatched junction bases numbered 11, after V lost 3 bases and J lost 0 bases. The CDR3 sequence is CSVELAGVFFSYNEQFF. The CDR3, as DNA: TGCAGCGTTGAGCTCGCGGGGGTGTTCTTCTCCTACAATGAGCAGTTCTTC.

V and J are TRBV19 and TRBJ2-2, with no clear D. The CDR3 is made up of 14 amino acids. Trimming shortened V by 5 bases and J by 1 base, and 8 bases separated the two germline ends. Germline lookup yields CDR1 LNHDA and CDR2 SQIVND (reference sequence). CDR3 residues: CASSGQRNTGELFF. The CDR3 region has the DNA TGTGCCAGTAGTGGGCAGCGGAACACCGGGGAGCTGTTTTTT.